Its frequency marks the clone carrying this TCR beta chain as medium-sized. Its antigen is currently unknown. One tube held mixed TRB-A and TRB-B primer pools for touch-down PCR. One entry per CDR3 protein, without DNA, is what TCRdb gives after re-calling the multiplex PCR reads. This specimen shows some 9,600 distinct CDR3 sequences; the ten leading clones hold about 9.2%. These data belong to a study of T cell clusters in autoimmune cytopenias. Study overall: A median of around 50,000 TRB reads per sample yielded a median approximately 2,400 distinct clonotypes. Points from the study as a whole: TRB repertoire shifts in secondary cytopenia and chronic lymphocytic leukemia mostly reflected lymphoma, not autoimmunity.

Each sample's input was 250 ng genomic DNA, roughly 40,000 genome equivalents. The germline V gene has CDR1 LNHDA and CDR2 SQIVND (reference sequence). The CDR3 spans 13 residues. Sequenced material: peripheral blood. The genes are TRBV19 and TRBJ2-7; TCRdb indicates TRBD2, and absent DNA this call remains unverified. This clonotype was obtained from a human donor with an autoimmune cytopenia or autoimmune hepatitis (not recorded which). The CDR3 region is CASSSSLAYEQYF.